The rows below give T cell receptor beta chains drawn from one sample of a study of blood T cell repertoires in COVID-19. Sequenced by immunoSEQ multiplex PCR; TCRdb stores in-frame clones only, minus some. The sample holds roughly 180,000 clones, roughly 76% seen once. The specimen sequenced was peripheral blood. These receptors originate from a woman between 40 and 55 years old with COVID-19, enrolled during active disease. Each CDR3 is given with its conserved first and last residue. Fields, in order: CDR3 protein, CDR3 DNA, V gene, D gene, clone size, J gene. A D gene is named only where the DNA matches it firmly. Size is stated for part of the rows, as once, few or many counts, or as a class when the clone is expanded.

cdr3_aa: CARRQGSDTEAFF
cdr3_nt: TGTGCCAGGAGACAGGGGAGTGACACTGAAGCTTTCTTT
v_call: TRBV2
d_call: TRBD1
clone_size: NA
j_call: TRBJ1-1

cdr3_aa: CASSLEGRAIPNSPLHF
cdr3_nt: TGCGCCAGCAGCTTGGAGGGCAGGGCGATTCCAAATTCACCCCTCCACTTT
v_call: TRBV5-1
d_call: NA
clone_size: NA
j_call: TRBJ1-6

cdr3_aa: CAGQGNTGELFF
cdr3_nt: TGTGCCGGACAGGGGAACACCGGGGAGCTGTTTTTT
v_call: TRBV28
d_call: TRBD1
clone_size: once
j_call: TRBJ2-2

cdr3_aa: CASSSQSGTGNTIYF
cdr3_nt: TGTGCCAGCAGCAGCCAGTCAGGTACTGGAAACACCATATATTTT
v_call: TRBV11-2
d_call: NA
clone_size: NA
j_call: TRBJ1-3

cdr3_aa: CSASKLYTEAFF
cdr3_nt: TGCAGTGCTAGTAAACTGTACACTGAAGCTTTCTTT
v_call: TRBV20-1
d_call: NA
clone_size: NA
j_call: TRBJ1-1

cdr3_aa: CASSYWAASGHLGGGYTF
cdr3_nt: TGTGCCAGCAGCTACTGGGCGGCCTCGGGACACTTAGGAGGTGGCTACACCTTC
v_call: TRBV6-2/TRBV6-3
d_call: NA
clone_size: NA
j_call: TRBJ1-2

cdr3_aa: CADSPDPSTDTQYF
cdr3_nt: TGTGCCGACAGCCCGGACCCAAGCACAGATACGCAGTATTTT
v_call: TRBV2
d_call: NA
clone_size: NA
j_call: TRBJ2-3

cdr3_aa: CASSSPSRARTEAFF
cdr3_nt: TGTGCCAGCAGCTCTCCCTCGAGGGCGCGCACTGAAGCTTTCTTT
v_call: TRBV7-9
d_call: NA
clone_size: NA
j_call: TRBJ1-1

cdr3_aa: CASSPTHGDTQYF
cdr3_nt: TGTGCCAGCTCACCAACTCACGGAGATACGCAGTATTTT
v_call: TRBV18
d_call: NA
clone_size: NA
j_call: TRBJ2-3

cdr3_aa: CASSRQGSYGYTF
cdr3_nt: TGTGCCAGCAGTCGACAGGGGAGCTATGGCTACACCTTC
v_call: TRBV6-5
d_call: TRBD1
clone_size: NA
j_call: TRBJ1-2

cdr3_aa: CASSDLAGSITDTQYF
cdr3_nt: TGCGCCAGCAGTGACTTAGCCGGATCGATCACAGATACGCAGTATTTT
v_call: TRBV10-1
d_call: NA
clone_size: NA
j_call: TRBJ2-3

cdr3_aa: CASSITGNSVSGANVLTF
cdr3_nt: TGTGCCAGTAGTATTACAGGGAACAGCGTCTCTGGGGCCAACGTCCTGACTTTC
v_call: TRBV19
d_call: NA
clone_size: NA
j_call: TRBJ2-6

cdr3_aa: CASSSLAGAYNEQFF
cdr3_nt: TGTGCCAGCAGCTCCCTTGCGGGGGCCTACAATGAGCAGTTCTTC
v_call: TRBV6-5
d_call: TRBD2
clone_size: NA
j_call: TRBJ2-1

cdr3_aa: CASSSERAGYYGYTF
cdr3_nt: TGTGCCAGCAGTTCCGAAAGGGCAGGGTACTATGGCTACACCTTC
v_call: TRBV27
d_call: NA
clone_size: NA
j_call: TRBJ1-2

cdr3_aa: CASSPNRAKNYGYTF
cdr3_nt: TGTGCCAGCAGTCCTAACAGGGCGAAAAACTATGGCTACACCTTC
v_call: TRBV27
d_call: NA
clone_size: NA
j_call: TRBJ1-2

cdr3_aa: CAITPRGDTEAFF
cdr3_nt: TGTGCCATCACCCCCAGGGGGGACACTGAAGCTTTCTTT
v_call: TRBV10-3
d_call: TRBD1
clone_size: NA
j_call: TRBJ1-1

cdr3_aa: CASSTGDTGELFF
cdr3_nt: TGCGCCAGCAGCACCGGGGATACCGGGGAGCTGTTTTTT
v_call: TRBV5-1
d_call: NA
clone_size: NA
j_call: TRBJ2-2

cdr3_aa: CASSWGLTNEQFF
cdr3_nt: TGTGCCAGCAGTTGGGGACTAACAAATGAGCAGTTCTTC
v_call: TRBV27
d_call: TRBD2
clone_size: NA
j_call: TRBJ2-1

cdr3_aa: CASSLRGYQPQHF
cdr3_nt: TGTGCCAGCAGTTTGAGAGGGTATCAGCCCCAGCATTTT
v_call: TRBV12-3/TRBV12-4
d_call: NA
clone_size: NA
j_call: TRBJ1-5

cdr3_aa: CATSEGLNEETQYF
cdr3_nt: TGTGCCACCAGCGAGGGACTCAACGAAGAGACCCAGTACTTC
v_call: TRBV15
d_call: NA
clone_size: few
j_call: TRBJ2-5

cdr3_aa: CSVLTDNYGYTF
cdr3_nt: TGCAGCGTCCTGACAGATAACTATGGCTACACCTTC
v_call: TRBV29-1
d_call: NA
clone_size: many
j_call: TRBJ1-2

cdr3_aa: CASETGVGTEAFF
cdr3_nt: TGTGCCAGCGAAACAGGGGTAGGCACTGAAGCTTTCTTT
v_call: TRBV7-9
d_call: TRBD1
clone_size: NA
j_call: TRBJ1-1

cdr3_aa: CASSTDRLRGTDTQYF
cdr3_nt: TGTGCCAGTAGTACCGACCGGCTTCGGGGCACAGATACGCAGTATTTT
v_call: TRBV19
d_call: NA
clone_size: NA
j_call: TRBJ2-3

cdr3_aa: CASSLGGRPTDTQYF
cdr3_nt: TGTGCCAGTAGTCTAGGAGGGAGACCCACAGATACGCAGTATTTT
v_call: TRBV19
d_call: NA
clone_size: NA
j_call: TRBJ2-3

cdr3_aa: CASRPGTRNSPLHF
cdr3_nt: TGTGCCAGTAGACCCGGGACACGGAATTCACCCCTCCACTTT
v_call: TRBV19
d_call: NA
clone_size: few
j_call: TRBJ1-6

cdr3_aa: CASSLAPPEDTQYF
cdr3_nt: TGTGCTAGCAGCTTAGCCCCCCCTGAGGATACGCAGTATTTT
v_call: TRBV7-7
d_call: NA
clone_size: few
j_call: TRBJ2-3

cdr3_aa: CASSSRGALEQYF
cdr3_nt: TGTGCCAGCAGCTCCAGGGGGGCTCTCGAGCAGTACTTC
v_call: TRBV7-3
d_call: NA
clone_size: NA
j_call: TRBJ2-7

cdr3_aa: CASSVGGGTNTEAFF
cdr3_nt: TGTGCCAGCAGCGTAGGGGGAGGGACGAACACTGAAGCTTTCTTT
v_call: TRBV9
d_call: NA
clone_size: NA
j_call: TRBJ1-1

cdr3_aa: CASSIGTGWTQYF
cdr3_nt: TGTGCCAGCAGTATCGGGACAGGGTGGACCCAGTACTTC
v_call: TRBV27
d_call: TRBD1
clone_size: NA
j_call: TRBJ2-5

cdr3_aa: CASSHNYRVYSGNEQFF
cdr3_nt: TGTGCCAGCAGTCATAATTACAGGGTCTACTCCGGCAATGAGCAGTTCTTC
v_call: TRBV7-9
d_call: NA
clone_size: NA
j_call: TRBJ2-1

cdr3_aa: CAWSVDRSSSYNSPLHF
cdr3_nt: TGTGCCTGGAGTGTAGACAGATCAAGCTCCTATAATTCACCCCTCCACTTT
v_call: TRBV30
d_call: NA
clone_size: once
j_call: TRBJ1-6

cdr3_aa: CASSLVVGAPNQPQHF
cdr3_nt: TGTGCCAGCAGCTTAGTAGTTGGGGCCCCCAATCAGCCCCAGCATTTT
v_call: TRBV7-8
d_call: NA
clone_size: few
j_call: TRBJ1-5

cdr3_aa: CASSVSWASYEQYF
cdr3_nt: TGTGCCAGCAGCGTAAGCTGGGCCTCCTACGAGCAGTACTTC
v_call: TRBV9
d_call: NA
clone_size: NA
j_call: TRBJ2-7

cdr3_aa: CAIREGLAVNTGELFF
cdr3_nt: TGTGCCATCAGAGAGGGACTAGCGGTTAACACCGGGGAGCTGTTTTTT
v_call: TRBV10-3
d_call: TRBD2
clone_size: NA
j_call: TRBJ2-2

cdr3_aa: CASSYARGEQFF
cdr3_nt: TGTGCCAGCAGTTACGCAAGGGGTGAGCAGTTCTTC
v_call: TRBV12-3/TRBV12-4
d_call: NA
clone_size: few
j_call: TRBJ2-1

cdr3_aa: CASSQNFGQFF
cdr3_nt: TGTGCCAGCAGCCAAAACTTTGGGCAGTTCTTC
v_call: TRBV14
d_call: NA
clone_size: NA
j_call: TRBJ2-1

cdr3_aa: CASILRTGRTEAFF
cdr3_nt: TGTGCCAGCATTCTCAGGACAGGACGGACCGAAGCTTTCTTT
v_call: TRBV28
d_call: TRBD1
clone_size: NA
j_call: TRBJ1-1

cdr3_aa: CASTEKGQPVNEKLFF
cdr3_nt: TGCGCCAGCACCGAGAAGGGACAGCCGGTAAATGAAAAACTGTTTTTT
v_call: TRBV23-1
d_call: TRBD1
clone_size: NA
j_call: TRBJ1-4

cdr3_aa: CAWSGLSSYNEQFF
cdr3_nt: TGTGCCTGGAGTGGACTCAGCTCCTACAATGAGCAGTTCTTC
v_call: TRBV30
d_call: NA
clone_size: NA
j_call: TRBJ2-1

cdr3_aa: CASSSTDRKNEKLFF
cdr3_nt: TGTGCCAGCAGTTCCACCGACAGGAAGAATGAAAAACTGTTTTTT
v_call: TRBV28
d_call: NA
clone_size: NA
j_call: TRBJ1-4

cdr3_aa: CASSLRDIYQPQHF
cdr3_nt: TGTGCCAGCAGCCTCCGGGACATCTATCAGCCCCAGCATTTT
v_call: TRBV7-8
d_call: NA
clone_size: NA
j_call: TRBJ1-5

cdr3_aa: CASSTIDRGNNQPQHF
cdr3_nt: TGTGCCAGCAGTACAATAGACAGGGGGAACAATCAGCCCCAGCATTTT
v_call: TRBV28
d_call: TRBD1
clone_size: NA
j_call: TRBJ1-5

cdr3_aa: CASLLYNEQFF
cdr3_nt: TGTGCCAGCCTGCTATACAATGAGCAGTTCTTC
v_call: TRBV6-6
d_call: NA
clone_size: NA
j_call: TRBJ2-1